The T cell receptor (beta chain) under discussion was sequenced for a study of CXCR3-negative and CXCR3-positive naive CD8 T cells (dated 2019 in TCRdb). For the wider study: About 135 million TRB reads were obtained in total, roughly 1.5 +/- 0.3 million reads per library. The TRBV-TRBJ cluster analysis covered naive subsets from 5 or 6 donors and memory cells from 3 donors. The diversity and physicochemical repertoire analyses included more than ten donors pooled from two independent experiments. On the study overall, not on this receptor specifically: Repertoire diversity was comparably high in both naive subsets but much lower in memory CD8+ T cells. Compared with CXCR3-negative naive cells, CXCR3-positive naive cells had TRB CDR3s with higher hydrophobicity (lower Kidera factor 4), lower energy, and higher strength and volume indices. Freshly isolated PBMCs were used for most assays because CXCR3 expression partially decreased after cryopreservation. Within the same donor, TRBV-TRBJ usage looked similar between naive CXCR3-negative and CXCR3-positive cells, but memory cells had distinct patterns. Because surface CD5, which is linked to self-reactivity in mice, was comparable between the naive subsets, TCR interaction strength was also inferred from the physicochemical properties of TRB CDR3s.

Regarding this clonotype: Which antigen it targets is not known.

Each CD8+ T cell subset was flow-sorted in triplicate, with under 350,000 cells per subset placed directly into RLT lysis buffer. To exclude memory contaminants, naive CD8+ T cells were stringently defined as CD45RO-CCR7+CD27+CD95-. Standard density gradient centrifugation was used to isolate peripheral blood mononuclear cells from buffy coats. A FACSAria III was used to flow-sort naive CXCR3-negative and CXCR3-positive CD8+ T cells. An RNeasy Mini Kit was used to extract total RNA from the sorted cells. The sequencing machine was a NextSeq 550. The Human TCR Profiling Kit (MiLaboratory) was used to prepare UMI-labeled 5' RACE TRB cDNA libraries. cDNA synthesis used the entire amount of extracted RNA, and PCR amplification then used the entire amount of cDNA produced. Libraries were prepared in parallel using an identical number of PCR cycles. On the authors' methods: With a requirement of at least two reads per UMI, MIGEC and MiXCR extracted about 50,000 +/- 10,000 unique UMI-labeled TRB cDNA molecules per library. On average, each library contained roughly 40,000 +/- 10,000 functional in-frame TRB CDR3 nucleotide clonotypes without stop codons. After downsampling to 5000 UMI-labeled TRB molecules per sample, diversity metrics, including normalized Shannon-Wiener and Chao1, were computed in VDJtools. VDJtools computed clonotype-size-weighted physicochemical properties of the central five CDR3 residues: interaction energy, strength, volume and Kidera factor 4. One entry per CDR3 protein sequence results from the TCRdb reprocessing of the reads, with DNA left out. These V and J calls originate from TCRdb's pipeline instead of the authors' own analysis. This sample's table has entries for over 50,000 distinct CDR3 sequences. The leading ten clones occupy roughly 0.73% of the sample.

Sequenced material: naive CXCR3+ CD8+ T cells from blood. Interpreted using the paper, the cell subset or site label stands for: CD45RO-CCR7+CD27+CD95- naive CD8+ T cells expressing CXCR3 (TNR3+). The TCR comes from a human donor in good health. Some clones in this sample may be carry-over from other donors' samples.

The CDR3 here reads CASSLVAGIAGELFF. The rearrangement joined TRBV7-8 to TRBJ2-2; with no DNA, the TCRdb D assignment of TRBD1 cannot be verified. Counted from cysteine to phenylalanine, this CDR3 has 15 amino acids. No DNA appears here. From a lookup of the germline V gene, CDR1 and CDR2 are SGHVS and FQNEAQ.